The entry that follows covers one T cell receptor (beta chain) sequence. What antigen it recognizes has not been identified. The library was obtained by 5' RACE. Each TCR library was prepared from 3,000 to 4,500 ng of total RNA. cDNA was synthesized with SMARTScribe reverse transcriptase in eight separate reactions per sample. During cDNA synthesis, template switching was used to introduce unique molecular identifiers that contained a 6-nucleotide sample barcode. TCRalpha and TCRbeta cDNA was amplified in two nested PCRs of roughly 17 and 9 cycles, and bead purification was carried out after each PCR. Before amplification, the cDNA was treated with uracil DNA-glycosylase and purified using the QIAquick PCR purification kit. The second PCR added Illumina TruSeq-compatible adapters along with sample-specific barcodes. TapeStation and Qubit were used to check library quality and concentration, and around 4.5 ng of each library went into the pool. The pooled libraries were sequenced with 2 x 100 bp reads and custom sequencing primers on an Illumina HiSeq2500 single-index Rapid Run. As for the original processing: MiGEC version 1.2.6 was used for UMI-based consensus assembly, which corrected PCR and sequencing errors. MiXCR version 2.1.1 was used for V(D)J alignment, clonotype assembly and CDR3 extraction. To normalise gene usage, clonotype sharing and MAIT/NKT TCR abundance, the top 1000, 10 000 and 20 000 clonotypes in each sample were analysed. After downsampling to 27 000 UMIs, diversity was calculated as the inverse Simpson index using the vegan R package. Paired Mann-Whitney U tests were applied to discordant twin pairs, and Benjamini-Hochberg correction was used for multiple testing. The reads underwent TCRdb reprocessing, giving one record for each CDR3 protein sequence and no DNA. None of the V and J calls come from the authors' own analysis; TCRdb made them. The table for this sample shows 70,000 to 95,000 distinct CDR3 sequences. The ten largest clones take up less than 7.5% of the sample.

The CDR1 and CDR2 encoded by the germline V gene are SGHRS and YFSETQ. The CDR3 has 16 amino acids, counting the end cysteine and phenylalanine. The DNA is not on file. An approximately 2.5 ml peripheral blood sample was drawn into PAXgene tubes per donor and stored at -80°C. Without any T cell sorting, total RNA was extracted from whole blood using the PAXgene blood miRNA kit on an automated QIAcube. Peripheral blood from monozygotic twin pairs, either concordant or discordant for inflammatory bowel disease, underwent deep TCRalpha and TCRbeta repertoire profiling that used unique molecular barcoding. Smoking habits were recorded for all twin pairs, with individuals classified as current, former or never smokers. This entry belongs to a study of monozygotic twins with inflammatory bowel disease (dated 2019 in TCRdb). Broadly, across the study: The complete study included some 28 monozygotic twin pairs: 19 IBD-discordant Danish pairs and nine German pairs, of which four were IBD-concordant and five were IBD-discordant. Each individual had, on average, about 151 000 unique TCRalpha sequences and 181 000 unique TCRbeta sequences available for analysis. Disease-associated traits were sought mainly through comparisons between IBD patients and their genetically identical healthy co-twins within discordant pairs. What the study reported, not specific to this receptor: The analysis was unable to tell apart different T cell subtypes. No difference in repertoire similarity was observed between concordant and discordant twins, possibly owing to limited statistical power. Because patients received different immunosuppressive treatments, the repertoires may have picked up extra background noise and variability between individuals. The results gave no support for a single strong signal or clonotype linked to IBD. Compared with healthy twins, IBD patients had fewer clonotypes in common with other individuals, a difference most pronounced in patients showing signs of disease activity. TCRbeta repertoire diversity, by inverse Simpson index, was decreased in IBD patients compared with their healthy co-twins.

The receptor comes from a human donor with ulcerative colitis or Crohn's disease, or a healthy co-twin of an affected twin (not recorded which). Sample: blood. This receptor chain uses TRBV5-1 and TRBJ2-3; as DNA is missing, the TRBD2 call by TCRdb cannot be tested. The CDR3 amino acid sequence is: CASSTPGLADTDTQYF.